What follows describes a single T cell receptor (beta chain). Its antigen is not known. This specimen belongs to a study of cytomegalovirus exposure and HLA in healthy donors. Across the study: Earlier work reported 100 million or so unique TCR beta sequences from about 179 million T cells. Most genotyped donors, 75% to 85% of about 400, had Caucasian-associated genetic ancestry.

Germline values: CDR1 MDHEN, CDR2 SYDVKM. This CDR3 has 14 residues. J lost 1 base, V lost 8 bases, and 7 bases had no gene match. General study points: An analysis done earlier found most TCR beta V segments productive about 87% or about 30% of the time. The later analysis indicated that the majority of CMV-associated TCR beta chains appeared HLA-restricted.

Vbeta (60) and Jbeta (13) primers were used in the PCR. Generated by immunoSEQ multiplex PCR, the TCRdb table keeps only in-frame clones and is missing some. The sample records 90,000 or so clones, more than 70% being singletons. The sequencing input was PBMCs. J is TRBJ2-7 and V is TRBV28, with TRBD1 identical over 8 bases. The source is a male donor in good health and CMV-seropositive. CDR3 sequence reads: CASGRTGRSYEQYF. In DNA, the CDR3 is TGTGCCAGCGGGAGGACAGGGAGGTCCTACGAGCAGTACTTC.